This T cell receptor beta chain derives from a study of blood T cell repertoires in COVID-19. Study-level information: The United States, Italy and Spain were the sources of the acute and convalescent COVID-19 samples. Sources were T cells, B-cell-depleted T cells, or PBMCs; the material itself was cDNA or gDNA.

The CDR3 has 12 amino acids. Trimming stripped 1 base from V and 5 bases from J, with 4 bases between. Germline loops: CDR1 LNHNV, CDR2 YYDKDF (reference sequence). Remarks on this clone: Other DNA sequences in the sample encode the same CDR3.

Source study methods: Reference gene primers were amplified, and this amplification served to estimate nucleated cell counts. TCRdb keeps only in-frame clones here, not all; method: immunoSEQ multiplex PCR. The V and J calls and clone size come from that table; D and trimming were worked out from the DNA. This sample has over 95,000 clones; roughly 89% occur once, and the top ten carry 19%. Sequences were obtained from peripheral blood. This clonotype was obtained from a human donor with acute or convalescent COVID-19. The donor label of this sample is uncertain. The chain is built from TRBV15 and TRBJ2-3; D is undetermined. The CDR3 here is CATSRGEDTQYF. CDR3 sequence (DNA): TGTGCCACCAGCAGAGGAGAAGATACGCAGTATTTT.